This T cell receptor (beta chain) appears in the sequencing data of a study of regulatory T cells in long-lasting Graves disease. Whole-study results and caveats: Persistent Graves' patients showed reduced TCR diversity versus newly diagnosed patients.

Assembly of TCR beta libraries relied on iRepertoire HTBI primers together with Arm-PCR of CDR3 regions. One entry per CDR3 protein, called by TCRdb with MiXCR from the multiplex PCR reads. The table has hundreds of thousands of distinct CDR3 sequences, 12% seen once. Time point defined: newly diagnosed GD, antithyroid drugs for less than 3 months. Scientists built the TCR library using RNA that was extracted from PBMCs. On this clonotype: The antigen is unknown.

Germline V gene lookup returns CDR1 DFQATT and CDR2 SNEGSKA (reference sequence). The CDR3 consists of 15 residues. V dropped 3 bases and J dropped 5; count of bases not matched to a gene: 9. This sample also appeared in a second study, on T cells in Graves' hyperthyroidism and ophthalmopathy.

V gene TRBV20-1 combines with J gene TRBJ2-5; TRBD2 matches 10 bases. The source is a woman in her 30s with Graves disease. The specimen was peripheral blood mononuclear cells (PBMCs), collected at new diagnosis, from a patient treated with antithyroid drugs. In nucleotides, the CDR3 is TGCAGTGCTAGCGGTACTAGCGGGAAAGAGGAGACCCAGTACTTC. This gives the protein CSASGTSGKEETQYF.